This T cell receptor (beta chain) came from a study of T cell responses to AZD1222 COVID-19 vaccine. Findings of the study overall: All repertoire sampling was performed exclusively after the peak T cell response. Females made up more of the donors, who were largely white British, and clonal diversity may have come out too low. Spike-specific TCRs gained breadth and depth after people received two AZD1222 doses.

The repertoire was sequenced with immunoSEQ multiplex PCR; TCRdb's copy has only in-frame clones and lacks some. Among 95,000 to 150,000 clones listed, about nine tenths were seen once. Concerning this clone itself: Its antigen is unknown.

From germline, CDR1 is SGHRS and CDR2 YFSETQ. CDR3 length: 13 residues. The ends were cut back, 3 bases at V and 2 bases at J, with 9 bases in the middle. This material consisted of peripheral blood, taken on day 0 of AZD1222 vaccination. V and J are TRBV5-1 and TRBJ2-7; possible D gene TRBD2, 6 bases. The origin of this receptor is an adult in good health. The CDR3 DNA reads TGCGCCAGCAGCTCTGGGACTCCCTACGAGCAGTACTTC. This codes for CASSSGTPYEQYF.